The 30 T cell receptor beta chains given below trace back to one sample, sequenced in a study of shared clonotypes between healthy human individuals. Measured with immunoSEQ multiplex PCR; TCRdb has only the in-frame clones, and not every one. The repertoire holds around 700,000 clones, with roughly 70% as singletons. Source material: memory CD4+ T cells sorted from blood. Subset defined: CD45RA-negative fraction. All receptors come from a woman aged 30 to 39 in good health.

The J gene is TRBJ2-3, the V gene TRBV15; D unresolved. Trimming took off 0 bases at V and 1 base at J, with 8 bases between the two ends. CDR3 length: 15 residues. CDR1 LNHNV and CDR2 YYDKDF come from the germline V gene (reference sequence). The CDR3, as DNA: TGTGCCACCAGCAGAGACGATACAGGCACAGATACGCAGTATTTT. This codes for CATSRDDTGTDTQYF.

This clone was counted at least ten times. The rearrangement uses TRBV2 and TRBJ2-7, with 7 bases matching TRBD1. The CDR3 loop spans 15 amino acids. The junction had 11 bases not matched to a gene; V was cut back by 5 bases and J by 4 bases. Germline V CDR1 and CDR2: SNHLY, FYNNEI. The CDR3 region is CASSRDRERRYEQYF. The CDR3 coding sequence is TGTGCCAGCAGTCGAGACAGGGAAAGGCGGTACGAGCAGTACTTC.

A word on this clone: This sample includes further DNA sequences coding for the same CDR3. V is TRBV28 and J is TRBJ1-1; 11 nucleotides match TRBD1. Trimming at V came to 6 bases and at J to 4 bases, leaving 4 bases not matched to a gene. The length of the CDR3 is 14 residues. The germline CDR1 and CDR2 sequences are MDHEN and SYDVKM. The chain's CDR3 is CASSPGTGGTEAFF. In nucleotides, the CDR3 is TGTGCCAGCAGCCCTGGGACAGGGGGCACTGAAGCTTTCTTT.

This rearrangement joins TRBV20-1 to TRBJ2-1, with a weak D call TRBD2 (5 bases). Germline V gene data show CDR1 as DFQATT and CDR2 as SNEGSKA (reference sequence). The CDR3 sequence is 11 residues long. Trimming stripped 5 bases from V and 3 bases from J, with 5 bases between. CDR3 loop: CSAGLYNEQFF. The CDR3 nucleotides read TGCAGTGCTGGACTCTACAATGAGCAGTTCTTC.

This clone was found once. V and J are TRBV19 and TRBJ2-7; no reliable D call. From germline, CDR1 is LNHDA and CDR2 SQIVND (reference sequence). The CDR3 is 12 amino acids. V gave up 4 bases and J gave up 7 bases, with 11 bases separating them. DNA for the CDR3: TGTGCCAGTAGTAGACTCCTGGGAGAGCAGTACTTC. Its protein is CASSRLLGEQYF.

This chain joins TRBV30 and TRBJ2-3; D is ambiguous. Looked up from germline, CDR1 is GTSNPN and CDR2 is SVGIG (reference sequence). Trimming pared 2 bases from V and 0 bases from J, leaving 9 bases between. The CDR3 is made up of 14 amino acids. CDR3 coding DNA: TGTGCCTGGAGTCTCCTATCTAGCACAGATACGCAGTATTTT. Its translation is CAWSLLSSTDTQYF.

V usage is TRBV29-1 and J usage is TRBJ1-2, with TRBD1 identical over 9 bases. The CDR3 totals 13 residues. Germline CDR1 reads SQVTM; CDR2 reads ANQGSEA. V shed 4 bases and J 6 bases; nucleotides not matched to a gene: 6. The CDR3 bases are TGCAGCGTTGTCGGGACAGGGTTCGATGGCTACACCTTC. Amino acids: CSVVGTGFDGYTF.

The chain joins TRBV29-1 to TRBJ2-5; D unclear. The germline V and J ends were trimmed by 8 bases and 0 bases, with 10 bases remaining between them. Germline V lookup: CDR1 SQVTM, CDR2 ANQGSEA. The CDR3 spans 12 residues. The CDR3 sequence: CSSRRHQETQYF. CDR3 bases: TGCAGCTCCCGACGGCACCAAGAGACCCAGTACTTC.

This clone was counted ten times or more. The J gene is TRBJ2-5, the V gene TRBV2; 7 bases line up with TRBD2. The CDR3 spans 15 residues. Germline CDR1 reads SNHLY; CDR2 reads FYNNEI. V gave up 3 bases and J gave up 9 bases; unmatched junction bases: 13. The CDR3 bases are TGTGCCAGCAGTGAGTTGACTAGCCTCACCACACCCCAGTACTTC. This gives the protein CASSELTSLTTPQYF.

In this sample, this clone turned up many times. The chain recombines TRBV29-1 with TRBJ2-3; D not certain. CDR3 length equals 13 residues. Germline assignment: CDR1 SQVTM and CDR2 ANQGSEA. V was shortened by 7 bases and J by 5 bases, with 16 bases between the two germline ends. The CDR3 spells CSANGLVKDTQYF. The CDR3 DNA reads TGCAGCGCAAATGGGCTAGTAAAAGATACGCAGTATTTT.

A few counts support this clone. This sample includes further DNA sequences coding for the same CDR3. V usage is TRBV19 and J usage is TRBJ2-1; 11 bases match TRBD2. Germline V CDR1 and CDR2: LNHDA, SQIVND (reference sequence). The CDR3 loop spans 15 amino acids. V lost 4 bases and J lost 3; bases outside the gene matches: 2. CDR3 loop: CASSTGTSGYNEQFF. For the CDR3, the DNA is TGTGCCAGTAGTACCGGGACTAGCGGCTACAATGAGCAGTTCTTC.

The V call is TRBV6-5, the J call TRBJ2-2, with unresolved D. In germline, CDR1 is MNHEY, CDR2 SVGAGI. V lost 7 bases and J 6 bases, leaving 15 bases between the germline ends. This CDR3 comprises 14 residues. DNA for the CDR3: TGTGCCAGCACCATAAAAATGGCGTCCGGGGAGCTGTTTTTT. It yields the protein CASTIKMASGELFF.

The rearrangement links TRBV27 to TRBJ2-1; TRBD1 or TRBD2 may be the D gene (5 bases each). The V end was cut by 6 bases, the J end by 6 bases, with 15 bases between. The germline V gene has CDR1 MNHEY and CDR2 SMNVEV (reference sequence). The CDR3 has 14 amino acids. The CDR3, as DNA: TGTGCCAGCAGGATTACCCGGGACCTCAATGAGCAGTTCTTC. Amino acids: CASRITRDLNEQFF.

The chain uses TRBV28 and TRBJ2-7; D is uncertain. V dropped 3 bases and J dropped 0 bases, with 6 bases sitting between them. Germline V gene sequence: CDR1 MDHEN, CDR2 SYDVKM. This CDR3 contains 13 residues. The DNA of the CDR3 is TGTGCCAGCAGTTTGCCAGTCTCCTACGAGCAGTACTTC. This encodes CASSLPVSYEQYF. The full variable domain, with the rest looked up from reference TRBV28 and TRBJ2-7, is DVKVTQSSRYLVKRTGEKVFLECVQDMDHENMFWYRQDPGLGLRLIYFSYDVKMKEKGDIPEGYSVSREKKERFSLILESASTNQTSMYLCASSLPVSYEQYFGPGTRLTVT.

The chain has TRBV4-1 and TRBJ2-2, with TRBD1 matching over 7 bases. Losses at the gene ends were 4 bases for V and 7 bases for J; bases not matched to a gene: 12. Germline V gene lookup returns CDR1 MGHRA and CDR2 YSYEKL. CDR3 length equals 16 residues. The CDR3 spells CASSLNLGTVVGELFF. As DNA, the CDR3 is TGCGCCAGCAGCCTCAACCTTGGGACAGTTGTCGGGGAGCTGTTTTTT.

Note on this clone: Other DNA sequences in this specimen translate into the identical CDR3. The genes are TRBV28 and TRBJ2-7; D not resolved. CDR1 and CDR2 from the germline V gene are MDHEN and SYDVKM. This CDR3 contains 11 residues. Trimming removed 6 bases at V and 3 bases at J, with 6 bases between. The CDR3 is CASSLDYEQYF. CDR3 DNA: TGTGCCAGCAGCCTTGACTACGAGCAGTACTTC. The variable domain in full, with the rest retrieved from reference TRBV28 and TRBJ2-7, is DVKVTQSSRYLVKRTGEKVFLECVQDMDHENMFWYRQDPGLGLRLIYFSYDVKMKEKGDIPEGYSVSREKKERFSLILESASTNQTSMYLCASSLDYEQYFGPGTRLTVT.

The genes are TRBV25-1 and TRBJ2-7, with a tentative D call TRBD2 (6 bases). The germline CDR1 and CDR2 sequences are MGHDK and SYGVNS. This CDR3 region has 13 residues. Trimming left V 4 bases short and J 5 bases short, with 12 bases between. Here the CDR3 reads CASSGLAHHEQYF. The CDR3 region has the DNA TGTGCCAGCAGTGGCCTAGCGCACCACGAGCAGTACTTC.

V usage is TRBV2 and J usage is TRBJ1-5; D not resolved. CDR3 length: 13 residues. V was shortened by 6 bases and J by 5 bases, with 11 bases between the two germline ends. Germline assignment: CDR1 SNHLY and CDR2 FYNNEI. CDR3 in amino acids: CASRREGYQPQHF. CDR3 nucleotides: TGTGCCAGCAGACGTGAGGGTTATCAGCCCCAGCATTTT.

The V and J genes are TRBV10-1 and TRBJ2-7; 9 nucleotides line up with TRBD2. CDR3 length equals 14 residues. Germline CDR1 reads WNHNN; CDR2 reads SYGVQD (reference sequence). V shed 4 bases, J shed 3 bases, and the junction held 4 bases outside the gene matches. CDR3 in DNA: TGCGCCAGCAGTGCTAGCGGGAATCGCTACGAGCAGTACTTC. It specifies CASSASGNRYEQYF.

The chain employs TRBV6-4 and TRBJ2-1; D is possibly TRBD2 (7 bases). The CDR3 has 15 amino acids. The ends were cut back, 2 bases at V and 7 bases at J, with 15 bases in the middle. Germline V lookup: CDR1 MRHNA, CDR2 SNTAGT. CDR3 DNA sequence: TGTGCCAGCAGTGACAGGGGCGGGGGCAGTAATGAGCAGTTCTTC. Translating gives CASSDRGGGSNEQFF.

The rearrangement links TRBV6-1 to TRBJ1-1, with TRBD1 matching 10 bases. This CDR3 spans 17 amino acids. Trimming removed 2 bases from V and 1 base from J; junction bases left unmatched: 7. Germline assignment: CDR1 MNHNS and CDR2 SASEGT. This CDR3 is CASSELRDRGRNTEAFF. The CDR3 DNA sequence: TGTGCCAGCAGTGAATTAAGGGACAGGGGTCGGAACACTGAAGCTTTCTTT.

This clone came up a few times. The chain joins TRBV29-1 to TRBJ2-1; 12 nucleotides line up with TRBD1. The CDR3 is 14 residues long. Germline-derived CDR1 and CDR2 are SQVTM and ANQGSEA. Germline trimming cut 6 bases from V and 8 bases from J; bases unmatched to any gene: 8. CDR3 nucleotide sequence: TGCAGCGTAGAGACCGGGACAGGGGGCGATGAGCAGTTCTTC. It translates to CSVETGTGGDEQFF.

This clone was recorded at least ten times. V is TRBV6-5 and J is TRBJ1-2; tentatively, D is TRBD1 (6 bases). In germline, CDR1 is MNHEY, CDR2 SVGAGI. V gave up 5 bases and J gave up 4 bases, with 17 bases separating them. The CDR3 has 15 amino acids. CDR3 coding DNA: TGTGCCAGCAGTGTTCACTCGACAGGCCTCTATGGCTACACCTTC. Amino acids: CASSVHSTGLYGYTF.

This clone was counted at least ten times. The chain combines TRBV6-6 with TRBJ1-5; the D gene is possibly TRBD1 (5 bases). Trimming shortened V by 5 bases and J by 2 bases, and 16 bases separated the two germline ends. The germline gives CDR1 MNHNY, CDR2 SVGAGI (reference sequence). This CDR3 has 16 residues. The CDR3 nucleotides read TGTGCCAGCAGTCCCTCAGCCGGGGCAGGCAATCAGCCCCAGCATTTT. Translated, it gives CASSPSAGAGNQPQHF.

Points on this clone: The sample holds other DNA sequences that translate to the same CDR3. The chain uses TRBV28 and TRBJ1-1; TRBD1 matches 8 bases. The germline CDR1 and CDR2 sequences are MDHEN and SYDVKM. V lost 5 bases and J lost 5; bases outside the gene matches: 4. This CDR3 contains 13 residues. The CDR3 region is CASSQDRVTEAFF. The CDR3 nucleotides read TGTGCCAGCAGTCAGGACAGGGTGACTGAAGCTTTCTTT. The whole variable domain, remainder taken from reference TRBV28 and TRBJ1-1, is DVKVTQSSRYLVKRTGEKVFLECVQDMDHENMFWYRQDPGLGLRLIYFSYDVKMKEKGDIPEGYSVSREKKERFSLILESASTNQTSMYLCASSQDRVTEAFFGQGTRLTVV.

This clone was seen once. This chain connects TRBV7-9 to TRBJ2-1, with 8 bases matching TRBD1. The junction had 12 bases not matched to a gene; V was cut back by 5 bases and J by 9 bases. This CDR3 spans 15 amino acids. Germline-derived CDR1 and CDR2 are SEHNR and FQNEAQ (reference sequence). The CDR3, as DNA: TGTGCCAGCAGCCCAAGCCGGACAGGGAGGATTGAGCAGTTCTTC. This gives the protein CASSPSRTGRIEQFF.

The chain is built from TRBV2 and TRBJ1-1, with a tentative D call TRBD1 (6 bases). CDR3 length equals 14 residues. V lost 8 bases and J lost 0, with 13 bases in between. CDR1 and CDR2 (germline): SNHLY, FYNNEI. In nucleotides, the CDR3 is TGTGCCAGCGTTTTCAGGGGATTGAACACTGAAGCTTTCTTT. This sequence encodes CASVFRGLNTEAFF.

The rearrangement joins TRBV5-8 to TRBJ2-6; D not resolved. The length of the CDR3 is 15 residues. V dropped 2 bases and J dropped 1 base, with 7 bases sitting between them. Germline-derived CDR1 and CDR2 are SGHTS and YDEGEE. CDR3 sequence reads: CASSFVSSGANVLTF. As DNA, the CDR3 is TGTGCCAGCAGCTTTGTGTCTTCTGGGGCCAACGTCCTGACTTTC.

CDR3: CASSPMPGSSYEQYF. For the CDR3, the DNA is TGTGCCAGCAGCCCTATGCCGGGGAGCTCCTACGAGCAGTACTTC. This chain joins TRBV14 and TRBJ2-7, with D perhaps TRBD2 (5 bases). The CDR3 extends over 15 amino acids. Germline assignment: CDR1 SGHDN and CDR2 FVKESK. V lost 4 bases and J 0 bases, leaving 13 bases between the germline ends.

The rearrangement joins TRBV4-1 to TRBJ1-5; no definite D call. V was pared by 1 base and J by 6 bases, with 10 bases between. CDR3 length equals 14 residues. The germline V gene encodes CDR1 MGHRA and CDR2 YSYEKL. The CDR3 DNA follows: TGCGCCAGCAGCCAAGGACATCCGGCTCAGCCCCAGCATTTT. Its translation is CASSQGHPAQPQHF.